The entry that follows covers one TCR beta chain sequence. Its specificity is unknown. The authors made the TRB cDNA libraries by 5' RACE using UMI labels. From the 5' RACE reads, TCRdb lists one entry per CDR3 protein and no DNA. The table for this sample gives about 46,000 distinct CDR3 sequences. The data are from a study of CXCR3-negative and CXCR3-positive naive CD8 T cells. Per the germline V gene, CDR1 is MNHNY and CDR2 is SVGAGI (reference sequence). There are 13 residues in the CDR3. Study-wide results and caveats: With CXCR3 expression partially decreased after cryopreservation, most assays relied on fresh PBMCs. Naive subsets showed comparable surface CD5, and TCR interaction strength was also inferred from TRB CDR3 physicochemistry. Memory cells differed in TRBV-TRBJ usage, but naive CXCR3-negative and CXCR3-positive cells had similar usage. TRB CDR3s were more hydrophobic in CXCR3-positive than in CXCR3-negative naive cells.

The gene calls are TRBV6-6 and TRBJ2-7; TCRdb gives TRBD1 as the D gene, but with no DNA this cannot be confirmed. Input material: naive CXCR3- CD8+ T cells from blood. Specified subset: CD45RO-CCR7+CD27+CD95- naive CD8+ T cells lacking CXCR3 (TNR3-). The clonotype originates from a human donor in good health. Some clones in this sample may be carry-over from other donors' samples. The CDR3 reads CASSTGNFYEQYF.